A single sample is the source of the 27 T cell receptor beta chains below, sequenced in a study of cytomegalovirus exposure and HLA in healthy donors. Primers included in the PCR were 60 Vbeta and 13 Jbeta primers. Measured with immunoSEQ multiplex PCR; TCRdb has only the in-frame clones, and not every one. The sample shows approximately 150,000 clones, approximately 73% of them seen only once. The specimen was PBMCs. The receptors here all came from a young woman in good health and CMV-seronegative.

The rearrangement links TRBV19 to TRBJ2-4; perhaps TRBD2 as D (5 bases). Deletions cut 1 base from V and 3 bases from J, with 7 bases between. Germline V gives CDR1 LNHDA, CDR2 SQIVND (reference sequence). CDR3 length equals 14 residues. CDR3 nucleotides: TGTGCCAGTAGTATAGCGGGGTACAAAAACATTCAGTACTTC. This codes for CASSIAGYKNIQYF.

V gene TRBV7-9 combines with J gene TRBJ1-3; 8 nucleotides align to TRBD1. The CDR3 sequence is 15 residues long. Germline CDR1 and CDR2: SEHNR and FQNEAQ (reference sequence). The J segment lost 0 bases and the V segment lost 7 bases, leaving 5 bases of the junction unmatched. Here the CDR3 reads CASITDRGSGNTIYF. CDR3 coding DNA: TGTGCCAGCATCACAGACAGGGGCTCTGGAAACACCATATATTTT.

The rearrangement uses TRBV29-1 and TRBJ2-1, with 9 bases identical to TRBD2. This CDR3 has 16 amino acids. The germline V gene encodes CDR1 SQVTM and CDR2 ANQGSEA. The V segment lost 2 bases and the J segment 4 bases; nucleotides outside the gene matches: 9. The CDR3 region has the DNA TGCAGCGTTGAATACGGGCTAGCGGGGATGTACAATGAGCAGTTCTTC. Translated: CSVEYGLAGMYNEQFF.

About this clone itself: The same CDR3 is also encoded by other DNA sequences in this sample. The V gene is TRBV6-1, the J gene TRBJ1-2, with 9 bases fitting TRBD1. The length of the CDR3 is 13 residues. V shed 6 bases, J shed 4 bases, and the junction held 3 bases outside the gene matches. The germline CDR1 and CDR2 sequences are MNHNS and SASEGT. In DNA form, the CDR3 reads TGTGCCAGCAGACAGACAGGGGGCTATGGCTACACCTTC. Translation: CASRQTGGYGYTF.

By sample fraction, this clone is medium-sized. In DNA, the CDR3 is TGCGCCAGCAGCTTTGATCGCAGGGTATCCTATAATTCACCCCTCCACTTT. Residues: CASSFDRRVSYNSPLHF. The genes are TRBV5-1 and TRBJ1-6; tentative D call: TRBD1 (5 bases). The CDR3 is made up of 17 amino acids. V lost 2 bases and J lost 1, with 13 bases in between. Germline V gene lookup returns CDR1 SGHRS and CDR2 YFSETQ.

This chain connects TRBV15 to TRBJ2-3; TRBD1 matches 8 bases. V shed 2 bases and J 3 bases; nucleotides not matched to a gene: 4. CDR3 length equals 15 residues. Germline V gives CDR1 LNHNV, CDR2 YYDKDF (reference sequence). CDR3 in DNA: TGTGCCACCAGCAGAAGGACAGGGTGGACAGATACGCAGTATTTT. Its translation is CATSRRTGWTDTQYF. The full variable domain, in which reference TRBV15 and TRBJ2-3 provide the parts outside the CDR3, is DAMVIQNPRYQVTQFGKPVTLSCSQTLNHNVMYWYQQKSSQAPKLLFHYYDKDFNNEADTPDNFQSRRPNTSFCFLDIRSPGLGDTAMYLCATSRRTGWTDTQYFGPGTRLTVL.

This clone showed up just once. This sequence joins TRBV14 and TRBJ2-2, with D hard to call. The CDR3 is 13 amino acids. The germline gives CDR1 SGHDN, CDR2 FVKESK. Trimming pared 3 bases from V and 10 bases from J, leaving 12 bases between. In DNA form, the CDR3 reads TGTGCCAGCAGCCAGGGCTCAGGTCCGGAGCTGTTTTTT. Protein: CASSQGSGPELFF.

The chain has TRBV5-8 and TRBJ1-5, with TRBD1 matching over 12 bases. The length of the CDR3 is 18 residues. CDR1 and CDR2 (germline): SGHTS, YDEGEE. V lost 3 bases to trimming and J lost 0 bases; unmatched junction nucleotides: 7. This chain's CDR3 is CASSWTGQGAHSNQPQHF. DNA of the CDR3: TGTGCCAGCAGCTGGACGGGACAGGGGGCTCATAGCAATCAGCCCCAGCATTTT. The full variable domain, in which reference TRBV5-8 and TRBJ1-5 provide the parts outside the CDR3, is EAGVTQSPTHLIKTRGQQATLRCSPISGHTSVYWYQQALGLGLQFLLWYDEGEERNRGNFPPRFSGRQFPNYSSELNVNALELEDSALYLCASSWTGQGAHSNQPQHFGDGTRLSIL.

Concerning this clone itself: The identical CDR3 is also encoded by other nucleotide sequences in the sample. This chain joins TRBV5-1 and TRBJ1-1; D is possibly TRBD1 (5 bases). The CDR3 has 14 amino acids. Trimming took 3 bases from V and 1 from J, leaving 10 bases between them. CDR1 is SGHRS, CDR2 YFSETQ, per germline. CDR3 sequence (DNA): TGCGCCAGCAGCTCCATCCAGGGGAACACTGAAGCTTTCTTT. It is translated as CASSSIQGNTEAFF.

The genes are TRBV7-3 and TRBJ2-3, with 14 bases fitting TRBD2. Trimming at V came to 4 bases and at J to 2 bases, leaving 11 bases not matched to a gene. Germline CDR1 and CDR2: SGHTA and FQGTGA. The CDR3 length is 19 residues. This CDR3 reads CASSSTSGGARVSTDTQYF. For the CDR3, the DNA is TGTGCCAGCAGCTCGACTAGCGGGGGGGCCCGAGTATCCACAGATACGCAGTATTTT.

The chain links TRBV7-2 to TRBJ2-1, with 14 bases fitting TRBD2. The J segment lost 4 bases and the V segment lost 5 bases, leaving 1 base of the junction unmatched. Germline CDR1 SGHTA, CDR2 FQGNSA. The CDR3 extends over 15 amino acids. The CDR3 DNA reads TGTGCCAGCAGCCGGACTAGCGGGGGGTACAATGAGCAGTTCTTC. It codes for CASSRTSGGYNEQFF.

This chain links TRBV10-3 with TRBJ2-1; 9 positions match TRBD2. Unmatched junction bases numbered 11, after V lost 7 bases and J lost 4 bases. Looked up from germline, CDR1 is ENHRY and CDR2 is SYGVKD. The CDR3 runs to 16 residues. The CDR3 region has the DNA TGTGCCATCAAAGGCGGGGGGGCAGTAGGGTACAATGAGCAGTTCTTC. This codes for CAIKGGGAVGYNEQFF.

The chain has TRBV19 and TRBJ2-5, with D possibly being TRBD1 (5 bases). V lost 6 bases and J 4 bases, leaving 18 bases between the germline ends. The CDR3 is 15 amino acids. Germline CDR1 is LNHDA and CDR2 is SQIVND (reference sequence). As DNA, the CDR3 is TGTGCCAGTAGCCCTAGGGGTATCGACCCAGAGACCCAGTACTTC. This translates into CASSPRGIDPETQYF.

This clone has only a few counts. This chain connects TRBV7-8 to TRBJ1-2, with D tentatively TRBD1 (6 bases). Between the trimmed V and J ends, which lost 4 bases and 4 bases, there was a span of 19 bases. The CDR3 sequence is 16 residues long. Germline-derived CDR1 and CDR2 are SGHVS and FQNEAQ. The CDR3 DNA sequence: TGTGCCAGCAGCTCCCGGGACACTAGAGCGTCCTATGGCTACACCTTC. Translated: CASSSRDTRASYGYTF.

This clone was counted a few times. This sequence joins TRBV5-4 and TRBJ2-1, with 8 bases fitting TRBD2. Germline assignment: CDR1 SGHNT and CDR2 YYREEE (reference sequence). The CDR3 length is 16 residues. V lost 4 bases and J lost 0; bases outside the gene matches: 6. The CDR3 region is CASSPRGGSSYNEQFF. The DNA for the CDR3 is TGTGCCAGCAGCCCCCGGGGGGGTAGCTCCTACAATGAGCAGTTCTTC.

This rearrangement joins TRBV5-4 to TRBJ1-1; the match to TRBD1 covers 9 bases. The CDR3 has 15 amino acids. After removal of 0 bases from V and 5 bases from J, the junction contained 5 bases not matched to a gene. The V gene's germline CDR1 is SGHNT and CDR2 YYREEE (reference sequence). For the CDR3, the DNA is TGTGCCAGCAGCTTGGGGGGACAGGGAAAGACTGAAGCTTTCTTT. This encodes CASSLGGQGKTEAFF.

The chain has TRBV30 and TRBJ2-5; 13 nucleotides line up with TRBD2. Looked up from germline, CDR1 is GTSNPN and CDR2 is SVGIG (reference sequence). J lost 4 bases, V lost 7 bases, and 3 bases had no gene match. There are 13 residues in the CDR3. The CDR3, as DNA: TGTGCCTACGGACTAGCGGGAGTAGAGACCCAGTACTTC. Its translation: CAYGLAGVETQYF.

V is TRBV5-4 and J is TRBJ1-6, with D perhaps TRBD1 (6 bases). Trimming cost V 4 bases and J 7 bases, with 18 bases left between them. The CDR3 is 16 amino acids. Germline loops: CDR1 SGHNT, CDR2 YYREEE (reference sequence). In nucleotides, the CDR3 is TGTGCCAGCAGCCCGGAAATCCGACAGGCCAATTCACCCCTCCACTTT. It codes for CASSPEIRQANSPLHF.

This sequence joins TRBV5-1 and TRBJ2-2; 13 nucleotides align to TRBD2. CDR1 and CDR2 from the germline V gene are SGHRS and YFSETQ. V trimming: 2 bases; J trimming: 6 bases; junction bases outside the gene matches: 1. The CDR3 runs to 15 residues. CDR3 DNA sequence: TGCGCCAGCAGCTTACTAGCGGGGGGGCCCGGGGAGCTGTTTTTT. Translation: CASSLLAGGPGELFF.

V usage is TRBV2 and J usage is TRBJ1-1; TRBD1 matches at 8 bases. The CDR3 runs 16 residues. CDR1 is SNHLY and CDR2 is FYNNEI in the germline V gene. With 5 bases clipped from V and 3 bases from J, the junction kept 11 bases outside the gene matches. CDR3 nucleotides: TGTGCCAGCAGTACAGGACAGGGAAGAGGGGACACTGAAGCTTTCTTT. This encodes CASSTGQGRGDTEAFF.

J is TRBJ2-1 and V is TRBV29-1, with D tentatively TRBD1 (6 bases). The CDR3 sequence is 12 residues long. CDR1 is SQVTM, CDR2 ANQGSEA, per germline. V lost 8 bases to trimming and J lost 6 bases, with 14 bases between them. CDR3 in DNA: TGCAGCTTCGCCCGAGGGGGCAATGAGCAGTTCTTC. This translates into CSFARGGNEQFF.

The chain has TRBV7-3 and TRBJ2-1, with 13 bases lining up with TRBD2. The CDR3 runs to 15 residues. V shed 5 bases, J shed 10 bases, and the junction held 8 bases outside the gene matches. Germline CDR1 and CDR2: SGHTA and FQGTGA. CDR3 protein: CASSTSTSGGEEQFF. CDR3 in DNA: TGTGCCAGCAGCACAAGCACTAGCGGGGGGGAGGAGCAGTTCTTC.

This chain uses TRBV15 with TRBJ1-1, with unresolved D. The V gene lost 1 base and the J gene lost 6 bases, with 6 bases spanning the gap. The CDR3 covers 12 residues. Germline lookup yields CDR1 LNHNV and CDR2 YYDKDF (reference sequence). The CDR3 loop reads CATSRAPSEAFF. As DNA, the CDR3 is TGTGCCACCAGCAGAGCCCCCTCTGAAGCTTTCTTT.

This clone was observed a few times. This sample also contains other DNA sequences that code for the same CDR3. CDR3 region: CASSLGTGGTEAFF. CDR3 nucleotide sequence: TGTGCCAGCAGTTTGGGGACAGGGGGAACTGAAGCTTTCTTT. V and J are TRBV28 and TRBJ1-1; 11 bases fit TRBD1. CDR1 is MDHEN and CDR2 is SYDVKM in the germline V gene. The CDR3 is 14 residues long. V dropped 3 bases and J dropped 5; count of bases not matched to a gene: 2.

This chain links TRBV9 with TRBJ2-5; 8 positions agree with TRBD1. This CDR3 is built from 14 residues. Unmatched junction bases numbered 4, after V lost 1 base and J lost 5 bases. Per the germline V gene, CDR1 is SGDLS and CDR2 is YYNGEE. DNA for the CDR3: TGTGCCAGCAGCGTATCACAGGGGGAGGAGACCCAGTACTTC. This sequence encodes CASSVSQGEETQYF. Together with reference TRBV9 and TRBJ2-5, the CDR3 gives the full variable domain: DSGVTQTPKHLITATGQRVTLRCSPRSGDLSVYWYQQSLDQGLQFLIQYYNGEERAKGNILERFSAQQFPDLHSELNLSSLELGDSALYFCASSVSQGEETQYFGPGTRLLVL.

The chain employs TRBV6-1 and TRBJ1-4; D is ambiguous. The CDR3 loop spans 15 amino acids. Germline CDR1 and CDR2: MNHNS and SASEGT. Trimming cost V 4 bases and J 3 bases, with 12 bases left between them. CDR3 loop: CASSARTRSNEKLFF. For the CDR3, the DNA is TGTGCCAGCAGTGCCCGGACTCGTTCTAATGAAAAACTGTTTTTT.

This chain links TRBV7-2 with TRBJ1-2; D unclear. Germline V gene lookup returns CDR1 SGHTA and CDR2 FQGNSA. CDR3 length: 15 amino acids. V lost 5 bases, J lost 4 bases, and 17 bases lay in between. In DNA, the CDR3 is TGTGCCAGCAGCCTCCAGGCCGGCGGGAGCTATGGCTACACCTTC. This sequence encodes CASSLQAGGSYGYTF.